These 9 T cell receptor beta chains came from one sample sequenced in a study of T-cell memory formation after mild COVID-19. TCRdb analysed the 5' RACE reads with MiXCR anew, one entry per CDR3 protein. The data contain approximately 450,000 distinct CDR3 sequences, around a sixth of them singletons. The sample consisted of PBMCs or a T cell subset sorted from them (not recorded which). Receptor source: an adult woman who had mild COVID-19 (a few samples of this study predate the infection). Cell type and time point are not known.

V gene TRBV12-3 or TRBV12-4 combines with J gene TRBJ1-1; D remains ambiguous. Trimming left V 3 bases short and J 4 bases short, with 12 bases between. The CDR3 extends over 14 amino acids. The CDR3 DNA follows: TGTGCCAGCAGTTTTTTGGGTTTACTCACTGAAGCTTTCTTT. Protein product: CASSFLGLLTEAFF.

This clonotype came up many times. This chain uses TRBV7-9 with TRBJ2-3, with D tentatively TRBD2 (5 bases). The CDR3 covers 13 residues. The V and J ends lost 5 bases and 4 bases respectively, with 10 bases between them. Looked up from germline, CDR1 is SEHNR and CDR2 is FQNEAQ (reference sequence). The CDR3 DNA reads as TGTGCCAGCAGCCCTAGAGGGCCAGATACGCAGTATTTT. This sequence encodes CASSPRGPDTQYF. Complete variable domain (other parts from reference TRBV7-9 and TRBJ2-3): DTGVSQNPRHKITKRGQNVTFRCDPISEHNRLYWYRQTLGQGPEFLTYFQNEAQLEKSRLLSDRFSAERPKGSFSTLEIQRTEQGDSAMYLCASSPRGPDTQYFGPGTRLTVL.

In its sample, this clonotype was seen a few times. V usage is TRBV12-3 or TRBV12-4 and J usage is TRBJ2-5, with a weak D call TRBD1 (5 bases). Trimming took 2 bases from V and 2 from J, leaving 12 bases between them. The CDR3 contains 15 residues. CDR3 region: CASSLNRQSQETQYF. CDR3 in DNA: TGTGCCAGCAGTTTAAACAGGCAATCTCAAGAGACCCAGTACTTC.

The chain carries TRBV7-9 and TRBJ2-5; D may be TRBD1 (5 bases). CDR1 is SEHNR, CDR2 FQNEAQ, per germline (reference sequence). The CDR3 length is 15 residues. Trimming left V 5 bases short and J 5 bases short, with 18 bases between. As DNA, the CDR3 is TGTGCCAGCAGCACCGGCGTGGGGCCCTCCGAGACCCAGTACTTC. Encoded protein: CASSTGVGPSETQYF.

This clonotype came up many times. The chain carries TRBV20-1 and TRBJ1-2, with TRBD1 matching 7 bases. Germline V gives CDR1 DFQATT, CDR2 SNEGSKA (reference sequence). This CDR3 has 14 residues. Trimming took 4 bases from V and 8 from J; bases not matched to a gene: 13. The CDR3 loop reads CSAITQGSGGGYTF. Here the CDR3 DNA reads TGCAGTGCTATTACACAGGGGAGCGGCGGCGGCTACACCTTC.

The V gene is TRBV12-3 or TRBV12-4, the J gene TRBJ2-3, with TRBD2 identical over 11 bases. V lost 6 bases, J lost 8 bases, and 7 bases stayed unmatched. The CDR3 sequence is 14 residues long. The CDR3 region has the DNA TGTGCCAGCAGGGCTAGCGGGGGGATGAGTACGCAGTATTTT. This gives the protein CASRASGGMSTQYF.

Written as DNA, the CDR3 is TGTGCCAGCAGTAATAAACGACAGGGACCTACCCAACAGCCCCAGCATTTT. Translating it yields CASSNKRQGPTQQPQHF. This chain connects TRBV2 to TRBJ1-5, with 7 bases lining up with TRBD1. CDR3 length: 17 residues. Germline V lookup: CDR1 SNHLY, CDR2 FYNNEI. V gave up 5 bases and J gave up 7 bases; unmatched junction bases: 17.

This clonotype showed up just a few times. The rearrangement uses TRBV20-1 and TRBJ2-1; tentatively, D is TRBD1 or TRBD2 (5 bases each). CDR1 and CDR2 (germline): DFQATT, SNEGSKA (reference sequence). The CDR3 contains 18 residues. Trimming pared 0 bases from V and 1 base from J, leaving 19 bases between. CDR3 protein: CSARDLGTLSPSYNEQFF. CDR3 DNA: TGCAGTGCTAGAGACCTCGGGACCCTCTCCCCTTCCTACAATGAGCAGTTCTTC.

This sequence joins TRBV3-1 and TRBJ2-7; 9 bases are a match to TRBD2. The germline V gene has CDR1 LGHDT and CDR2 YNNKEL (reference sequence). There are 17 residues in the CDR3. V lost 1 base and J lost 0; bases outside the gene matches: 7. The chain's CDR3 is CASSQVVAGVFSYEQYF. CDR3 nucleotides: TGTGCCAGCAGCCAAGTTGTAGCGGGGGTCTTCTCCTACGAGCAGTACTTC.